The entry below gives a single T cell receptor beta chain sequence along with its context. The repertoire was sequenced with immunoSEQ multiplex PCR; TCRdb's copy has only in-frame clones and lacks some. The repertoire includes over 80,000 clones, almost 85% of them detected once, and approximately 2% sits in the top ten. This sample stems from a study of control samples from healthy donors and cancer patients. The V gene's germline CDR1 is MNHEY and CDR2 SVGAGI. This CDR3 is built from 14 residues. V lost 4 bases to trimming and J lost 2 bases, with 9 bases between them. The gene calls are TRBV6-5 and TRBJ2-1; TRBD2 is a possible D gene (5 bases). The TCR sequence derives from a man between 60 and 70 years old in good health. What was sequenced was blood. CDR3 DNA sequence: TGTGCCAGCAGTTCCCTCGGGGCCTACAATGAGCAGTTCTTC. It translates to CASSSLGAYNEQFF.